This T cell receptor (beta chain) came from a study of technical replicates of blood from several donors (dated by TCRdb to the late 2010s). The receptor library was made with the immunoSEQ multiplex PCR assay. In its TCRdb copy, this immuneACCESS table keeps in-frame sequences only and misses some clones. Where compared with another copy, unresolved V genes explain less than half of these, and the others have no known cause. The sample table contains 95,000 or so clones; only one count was recorded for roughly 95% of them. The ten largest clones add up to about 0.3% of the sample. Compared with germline, V lacks 4 bases and J lacks 5 bases; bases without a gene match: 15. From a lookup of the germline V gene (reference sequence), CDR1 and CDR2 are PRHDT and FYEKMQ. Taken from cysteine to phenylalanine, the CDR3 has 18 residues. Here the CDR3 DNA is all that survives: 54 bases in frame from base 1.

Worth noting for this clone: What antigen it recognizes has not been identified. No per-base quality is available; no much larger clone lies one base away.

The sequenced material came from T cells isolated from PBMCs. The origin of this receptor is a human donor in good health. The rearrangement joined TRBV13 to TRBJ2-1, and TRBD1 aligns with 9 junction nucleotides. Read as DNA, the sequence is TGTGCCAGCAGCTGGGCCGGGACAGGGATCGGCTGGAACAATGAGCAGTTCTTC. Its protein product is CASSWAGTGIGWNNEQFF.